Listed here are 12 T cell receptor beta chains from one sample, sequenced in a study of cytomegalovirus exposure and HLA in healthy donors. The data were produced by immunoSEQ multiplex PCR, yet TCRdb's version contains in-frame clones alone and is incomplete. Seen here are about 240,000 clones, 86% observed once, and the top ten hold roughly 1.2%. The specimen was PBMCs. The receptors shown here come from a woman aged 25-40 years in good health and CMV-seropositive.

This clone was picked up one time. The chain couples TRBV5-1 to TRBJ2-5; the D gene is possibly TRBD2 (5 bases). Trimming removed 3 bases from V and 5 bases from J, with 14 bases in between. Germline V gene sequence: CDR1 SGHRS, CDR2 YFSETQ. The CDR3 is made up of 14 amino acids. CDR3 in amino acids: CASSSERPAETQYF. CDR3 DNA sequence: TGCGCCAGCAGCTCTGAGCGGCCGGCGGAGACCCAGTACTTC. Combining the CDR3 with reference TRBV5-1 and TRBJ2-5 gives the whole variable domain KAGVTQTPRYLIKTRGQQVTLSCSPISGHRSVSWYQQTPGQGLQFLFEYFSETQRNKGNFPGRFSGRQFSNSRSEMNVSTLELGDSALYLCASSSERPAETQYFGPGTRLLVL.

The chain carries TRBV6-6 and TRBJ1-5, with no clear D. Trimming shortened V by 7 bases and J by 3 bases, and 10 bases separated the two germline ends. The CDR3 is 13 residues long. CDR1 and CDR2 from the germline V gene are MNHNY and SVGAGI (reference sequence). Written as DNA, the CDR3 is TGTGCCAGCAACCAAGGACTCAATCAGCCCCAGCATTTT. This gives the protein CASNQGLNQPQHF.

The rearrangement joins TRBV5-1 to TRBJ1-2; a weak D match, TRBD1 (6 bases). The germline V and J ends were trimmed by 5 bases and 2 bases, with 16 bases remaining between them. Germline V gene lookup returns CDR1 SGHRS and CDR2 YFSETQ. This CDR3 has 15 residues. CDR3 loop: CASSNTTGGNYGYTF. CDR3 nucleotides: TGCGCCAGCAGTAATACGACAGGCGGAAACTATGGCTACACCTTC.

The CDR3 nucleotides read TGTGCCAGCAGTTTCGCCGGGACAGAAGGCTACGAGCAGTACTTC. Amino acids: CASSFAGTEGYEQYF. This chain connects TRBV27 to TRBJ2-7, with 7 bases matching TRBD1. The CDR3 spans 15 residues. CDR1 and CDR2 from the germline V gene are MNHEY and SMNVEV (reference sequence). Trimming removed 3 bases from V and 3 bases from J; junction bases left unmatched: 8.

The V call is TRBV19, the J call TRBJ1-2, with D possibly TRBD1 on 6 matching bases. This CDR3 region has 13 residues. CDR1 LNHDA and CDR2 SQIVND come from the germline V gene (reference sequence). V was pared by 5 bases and J by 6 bases, with 13 bases between. CDR3 region: CASSVRGIHGYTF. CDR3 coding DNA: TGTGCCAGTAGTGTCAGGGGAATCCATGGCTACACCTTC. Using reference TRBV19 and TRBJ1-2 for the parts outside the CDR3, the full variable domain is DGGITQSPKYLFRKEGQNVTLSCEQNLNHDAMYWYRQDPGQGLRLIYYSQIVNDFQKGDIAEGYSVSREKKESFPLTVTSAQKNPTAFYLCASSVRGIHGYTFGSGTRLTVV.

The chain has TRBV30 and TRBJ2-5; D unresolved. The CDR3 is made up of 12 amino acids. Trimming removed 2 bases at V and 4 bases at J, with 8 bases between. Germline V lookup: CDR1 GTSNPN, CDR2 SVGIG (reference sequence). CDR3 DNA: TGTGCCTGGAGTCGGGTGGGAGAGACCCAGTACTTC. Its translation is CAWSRVGETQYF.

This chain uses TRBV27 with TRBJ1-1; TRBD1 might be the D (6 bases). Germline CDR1 MNHEY, CDR2 SMNVEV (reference sequence). V was trimmed by 1 base and J by 0 bases, leaving 6 bases between them. The CDR3 loop spans 14 amino acids. This chain's CDR3 is CASSLWGLNTEAFF. In DNA form, the CDR3 reads TGTGCCAGCAGTTTATGGGGGCTGAACACTGAAGCTTTCTTT.

The chain recombines TRBV7-9 with TRBJ2-3; D unresolved. CDR3 size: 11 residues. The V and J ends lost 5 bases and 3 bases respectively, with 3 bases between them. Per the germline V gene, CDR1 is SEHNR and CDR2 is FQNEAQ (reference sequence). In DNA, the CDR3 is TGTGCCAGCAGCCAGACAGATACGCAGTATTTT. Translation gives CASSQTDTQYF.

V gene TRBV30 combines with J gene TRBJ2-5; a weak D match, TRBD2 (6 bases). In germline, CDR1 is GTSNPN, CDR2 SVGIG (reference sequence). This CDR3 has 17 residues. V lost 1 base, J lost 2 bases, and 20 bases lay in between. The CDR3: CAWSGGRRDSRQETQYF. The CDR3 DNA sequence: TGTGCCTGGAGTGGCGGGCGGCGGGACTCCCGACAAGAGACCCAGTACTTC.

V usage is TRBV7-8 and J usage is TRBJ1-4; the D is unclear. The CDR3 totals 15 residues. V was cut by 6 bases and J by 7 bases, with 18 bases left in between. The V gene's germline CDR1 is SGHVS and CDR2 FQNEAQ. CDR3 loop: CASSSHRVIGEKLFF. In DNA, the CDR3 is TGTGCCAGCAGTTCCCATCGGGTCATCGGTGAAAAACTGTTTTTT. Variable domain in full (rest from reference TRBV7-8 and TRBJ1-4): GAGVSQSPRYKVAKRGQDVALRCDPISGHVSLFWYQQALGQGPEFLTYFQNEAQLDKSGLPSDRFFAERPEGSVSTLKIQRTQQEDSAVYLCASSSHRVIGEKLFFGSGTQLSVL.

The chain couples TRBV30 to TRBJ1-1; 7 bases line up with TRBD1. V gave up 1 base and J gave up 3 bases; unmatched junction bases: 11. CDR3 size: 16 residues. Germline lookup yields CDR1 GTSNPN and CDR2 SVGIG (reference sequence). CDR3 DNA: TGTGCCTGGAGTGATCGGACAGGTGATTACGACACTGAAGCTTTCTTT. This gives the protein CAWSDRTGDYDTEAFF. Full variable domain (remainder filled in from reference TRBV30 and TRBJ1-1): SQTIHQWPATLVQPVGSPLSLECTVEGTSNPNLYWYRQAAGRGLQLLFYSVGIGQISSEVPQNLSASRPQDRQFILSSKKLLLSDSGFYLCAWSDRTGDYDTEAFFGQGTRLTVV.

V is TRBV4-1 and J is TRBJ2-2, with TRBD2 matching 8 bases. Trimming removed 3 bases from V and 8 bases from J; junction bases left unmatched: 23. CDR1 and CDR2 from the germline V gene are MGHRA and YSYEKL. The CDR3 is made up of 20 amino acids. CDR3 amino acids: CASSHTLAGQGLSGSGELFF. CDR3 bases: TGCGCCAGCAGCCATACCTTGGCGGGGCAGGGGCTGAGCGGGAGTGGGGAGCTGTTTTTT.